This T cell receptor (beta chain) was documented in a study of cytomegalovirus exposure and HLA in healthy donors. General study points: Reportedly, diagnosis of cytomegalovirus status by the classifier showed high specificity and sensitivity.

Looked up from germline, CDR1 is LGHNA and CDR2 is YSLEER. This CDR3 is built from 15 residues. Germline trimming cut 1 base from V and 7 bases from J; bases unmatched to any gene: 7. Only one count was recorded for this clone. Its antigen remains unidentified. Primers: 60 Vbeta forward and 13 Jbeta reverse. The protocol was immunoSEQ multiplex PCR, while the TCRdb copy is restricted to in-frame clones and leaves out a portion. The repertoire includes 100,000 to 150,000 clones, 75% to 85% of them detected once, and approximately 2.5% sits in the top ten. This sequence was found in a man aged 50 to 60 in good health and CMV-seronegative. The rearrangement joins TRBV4-3 to TRBJ2-4, with 7 positions matching TRBD1. Sequencing was carried out using PBMCs. CDR3 bases: TGCGCCAGCAGCCAAGGATGGGACAGTATGAACATTCAGTACTTC. Its protein is CASSQGWDSMNIQYF.